These 21 T cell receptor beta chains originate from one sample sequenced in a study of blood T cell repertoires in COVID-19. Generated by immunoSEQ multiplex PCR, the TCRdb table keeps only in-frame clones and is missing some. The table includes approximately 480,000 clones, 75% to 90% detected once. Sequencing was done on a sample of peripheral blood. All receptors come from a man younger than 35 with COVID-19, enrolled during active disease.

The rearrangement links TRBV6-6 to TRBJ2-2; a possible D gene is TRBD1 (6 bases). The germline V and J ends were trimmed by 2 bases and 1 base, with 11 bases remaining between them. The CDR3 extends over 16 amino acids. Germline V gene lookup returns CDR1 MNHNY and CDR2 SVGAGI (reference sequence). The CDR3 region is CASSYPSTGNTGELFF. The CDR3 DNA sequence: TGTGCCAGCAGTTACCCCTCGACAGGGAACACCGGGGAGCTGTTTTTT.

This chain joins TRBV19 and TRBJ1-6, with TRBD1 as a possible D gene (5 bases). Trimming cost V 5 bases and J 13 bases, with 21 bases left between them. This CDR3 is built from 15 residues. CDR1 is LNHDA, CDR2 SQIVND, per germline (reference sequence). The CDR3 loop is CASSSSDHRPRPLHF. For the CDR3, the DNA is TGTGCCAGTAGTTCGAGCGACCACAGGCCGCGGCCCCTCCACTTT.

The chain employs TRBV5-4 and TRBJ2-2; 11 positions agree with TRBD2. The CDR3 length is 17 residues. V gave up 0 bases and J gave up 1 base; unmatched junction bases: 2. The germline V gene has CDR1 SGHNT and CDR2 YYREEE (reference sequence). CDR3 nucleotide sequence: TGTGCCAGCAGCTTGGGGACTAGCGGGTTGAACACCGGGGAGCTGTTTTTT. Its translation is CASSLGTSGLNTGELFF.

V usage is TRBV16 and J usage is TRBJ2-3, with a possible D match to TRBD1 (5 bases). In germline, CDR1 is KGHSY, CDR2 FQNENV. The length of the CDR3 is 14 residues. V lost 2 bases and J lost 1, with 7 bases in between. Written as DNA, the CDR3 is TGTGCCAGCAGCCAAAAGACAGGCACAGATACGCAGTATTTT. Translation gives CASSQKTGTDTQYF.

The chain recombines TRBV2 with TRBJ1-4; TRBD1 might be the D (6 bases). V lost 7 bases to trimming and J lost 0 bases, with 12 bases between them. The CDR3 spans 15 residues. Looked up from germline, CDR1 is SNHLY and CDR2 is FYNNEI. Here the CDR3 DNA reads TGTGCCAGCAAAAAGGACAGAGCAACTAATGAAAAACTGTTTTTT. It encodes CASKKDRATNEKLFF. The complete variable domain, with remaining parts taken from reference TRBV2 and TRBJ1-4, reads EPEVTQTPSHQVTQMGQEVILRCVPISNHLYFYWYRQILGQKVEFLVSFYNNEISEKSEIFDDQFSVERPDGSNFTLKIRSTKLEDSAMYFCASKKDRATNEKLFFGSGTQLSVL.

The rearrangement uses TRBV29-1 and TRBJ2-3, with D possibly being TRBD2 (6 bases). This CDR3 spans 13 amino acids. Germline V gene lookup returns CDR1 SQVTM and CDR2 ANQGSEA. Trimming took off 1 base at V and 6 bases at J, with 11 bases between the two ends. The CDR3 spells CSVEASGGDTQYF. Here the CDR3 DNA reads TGCAGCGTTGAAGCAAGCGGAGGGGATACGCAGTATTTT.

V is TRBV9 and J is TRBJ2-3, with TRBD1 matching over 7 bases. The CDR3 runs to 14 residues. The ends lost 0 bases at V and 4 bases at J; junction bases unmatched: 2. Germline loops: CDR1 SGDLS, CDR2 YYNGEE. This chain's CDR3 is CASSVGDRSDTQYF. In DNA, the CDR3 is TGTGCCAGCAGCGTAGGGGACAGATCAGATACGCAGTATTTT.

The rearrangement uses TRBV2 and TRBJ1-1; D not certain. Germline-derived CDR1 and CDR2 are SNHLY and FYNNEI. The V gene lost 9 bases and the J gene lost 6 bases, with 20 bases spanning the gap. This CDR3 is built from 14 residues. DNA of the CDR3: TGTGCCAGACAAGAGGGCAGCGGGTACGCTGAAGCTTTCTTT. Amino acid sequence: CARQEGSGYAEAFF. The entire variable domain, with the rest obtained from reference TRBV2 and TRBJ1-1, is as follows: EPEVTQTPSHQVTQMGQEVILRCVPISNHLYFYWYRQILGQKVEFLVSFYNNEISEKSEIFDDQFSVERPDGSNFTLKIRSTKLEDSAMYFCARQEGSGYAEAFFGQGTRLTVV.

The table lists this clone with a few counts. This chain connects TRBV7-2 to TRBJ2-3; the D is unclear. This CDR3 spans 13 amino acids. CDR1 and CDR2 from the germline V gene are SGHTA and FQGNSA. V was trimmed by 7 bases and J by 2 bases, leaving 10 bases between them. For the CDR3, the DNA is TGTGCCAGCACGGCGGCCCCCACAGATACGCAGTATTTT. Its protein product is CASTAAPTDTQYF.

Here the CDR3 reads CASSLRGGGHEQYF. DNA for the CDR3: TGCGCCAGCAGCTTGAGAGGGGGCGGGCACGAGCAGTACTTC. The J gene is TRBJ2-7, the V gene TRBV5-1; 7 nucleotides agree with TRBD1. J was trimmed by 5 bases and V by 1 base; bases with no gene match: 6. The germline V gene has CDR1 SGHRS and CDR2 YFSETQ. The CDR3 spans 14 residues.

A few counts support this clone. This chain joins TRBV19 and TRBJ1-5; 7 bases fit TRBD1. V lost 9 bases to trimming and J lost 0 bases; unmatched junction nucleotides: 5. CDR1 is LNHDA and CDR2 is SQIVND in the germline V gene (reference sequence). CDR3 length: 14 residues. CDR3 in DNA: TGTGCCAGCAGGGACAGATATAGCAATCAGCCCCAGCATTTT. Its protein product is CASRDRYSNQPQHF.

This clone has only a few counts. V and J are TRBV11-2 and TRBJ2-1; 8 bases fit TRBD2. Germline CDR1 reads SGHAT; CDR2 reads FQNNGV. The CDR3 is 16 residues long. V shed 5 bases, J shed 5 bases, and the junction held 11 bases outside the gene matches. This chain's CDR3 is CASSPRASGLNNEQFF. Written as DNA, the CDR3 is TGTGCCAGCAGCCCCAGGGCTAGCGGGCTTAACAATGAGCAGTTCTTC.

The chain recombines TRBV7-9 with TRBJ2-1, with D possibly TRBD2 on 6 matching bases. Germline lookup yields CDR1 SEHNR and CDR2 FQNEAQ (reference sequence). There are 15 residues in the CDR3. Trimming removed 1 base at V and 4 bases at J, with 11 bases between. The CDR3 bases are TGTGCCAGCAGCTTAGTGGGCGGGGATTACAATGAGCAGTTCTTC. This encodes CASSLVGGDYNEQFF.

The V call is TRBV25-1, the J call TRBJ2-1, with 7 positions matching TRBD1. V lost 4 bases to trimming and J lost 3 bases; unmatched junction nucleotides: 12. CDR1 and CDR2 from the germline V gene are MGHDK and SYGVNS. There are 17 residues in the CDR3. In DNA form, the CDR3 reads TGTGCCAGCAGTGGCCCCTTAGGGGGCGAAAACTACAATGAGCAGTTCTTC. Translating gives CASSGPLGGENYNEQFF.

As for this clone: The sample contains more than one DNA sequence encoding this CDR3. The gene calls are TRBV14 and TRBJ2-1, with D unresolved. V lost 1 base to trimming and J lost 4 bases, with 8 bases between them. Germline V gene sequence: CDR1 SGHDN, CDR2 FVKESK. This CDR3 has 14 residues. Here the CDR3 DNA reads TGTGCCAGCAGCCAAGCTTCGGGTTACAATGAGCAGTTCTTC. Protein: CASSQASGYNEQFF.

A few counts support this clone. The CDR3: CAWMVGVEAFF. The CDR3 DNA sequence: TGTGCCTGGATGGTAGGGGTCGAAGCTTTCTTT. V and J are TRBV30 and TRBJ1-1, with D perhaps matching TRBD1 (5 bases). This CDR3 contains 11 residues. Germline V gives CDR1 GTSNPN, CDR2 SVGIG (reference sequence). V gave up 4 bases and J gave up 8 bases, with 11 bases separating them.

The chain combines TRBV7-2 with TRBJ2-1, with a possible D match to TRBD1 (6 bases). CDR3 size: 16 residues. Trimming removed 4 bases at V and 2 bases at J, with 15 bases between. From germline, CDR1 is SGHTA and CDR2 FQGNSA. CDR3 residues: CASSSDYRVPYNEQFF. In DNA form, the CDR3 reads TGTGCCAGCAGCTCCGACTACAGGGTTCCCTACAATGAGCAGTTCTTC.

V gene TRBV5-1 combines with J gene TRBJ2-3; 12 nucleotides agree with TRBD2. With 1 base clipped from V and 4 bases from J, the junction kept 13 bases outside the gene matches. The V gene's germline CDR1 is SGHRS and CDR2 YFSETQ. The CDR3 extends over 19 amino acids. The CDR3 is CASSLSLAGGQPNPDTQYF. In nucleotides, the CDR3 is TGCGCCAGCAGCTTGAGTCTAGCGGGGGGGCAGCCCAACCCAGATACGCAGTATTTT.

The chain employs TRBV5-1 and TRBJ2-3; D is unresolved. This CDR3 is built from 15 residues. V was pared by 2 bases and J by 4 bases, with 14 bases between. Germline V gene data show CDR1 as SGHRS and CDR2 as YFSETQ. The CDR3 DNA sequence: TGCGCCAGCAGCTTAGGTGCAGGTCGGCCAGATACGCAGTATTTT. This codes for CASSLGAGRPDTQYF.

This chain joins TRBV19 and TRBJ1-5; D is unclear. Looked up from germline, CDR1 is LNHDA and CDR2 is SQIVND (reference sequence). Deletions cut 0 bases from V and 7 bases from J, with 16 bases between. The CDR3 loop spans 16 amino acids. The CDR3 region is CASSIDLSGVGQPQHF. For the CDR3, the DNA is TGTGCCAGTAGTATAGATTTGTCCGGGGTTGGACAGCCCCAGCATTTT.

This chain joins TRBV14 and TRBJ2-2; unclear D gene. This CDR3 comprises 13 residues. The germline CDR1 and CDR2 sequences are SGHDN and FVKESK. V shed 1 base and J shed 9 bases, with 9 bases lying between them. The CDR3 region is CASSQVARWELFF. Written as DNA, the CDR3 is TGTGCCAGCAGCCAAGTAGCCCGATGGGAGCTGTTTTTT.